The 8 T cell receptor beta chains reported below all come from one sample, sequenced in a study of T cells after yellow fever vaccination. In TCRdb, the 5' RACE reads were re-called with MiXCR into one record per CDR3 protein. The sample carries 150,000 to 200,000 distinct CDR3 sequences, about 6% recorded once. Sequenced here: CD4+ T cells sorted from PBMCs, sampled on the day of the first yellow fever vaccination. These receptors originate from a man aged 18 to 30 who received the YFV17D yellow fever vaccine.

At least ten counts were recorded for this clonotype. V and J are TRBV7-3 and TRBJ2-1; 12 bases line up with TRBD2. Germline values: CDR1 SGHTA, CDR2 FQGTGA. V shed 5 bases, J shed 12 bases, and the junction held 11 bases outside the gene matches. The length of the CDR3 is 15 residues. The chain's CDR3 is CASSPGLAGFLLQFF. Written as DNA, the CDR3 is TGTGCCAGCAGCCCTGGACTAGCGGGGTTCCTCTTGCAGTTCTTC.

This clonotype appeared many times. This sequence joins TRBV12-3 or TRBV12-4 and TRBJ1-6; D not certain. V was shortened by 6 bases and J by 1 base, with 10 bases between the two germline ends. The CDR3 is 15 amino acids. CDR3 in amino acids: CASSPEGSYNSPLHF. CDR3 nucleotide sequence: TGTGCCAGCAGCCCGGAGGGTTCCTATAATTCACCCCTCCACTTT.

This clonotype was observed at least ten times. The chain links TRBV12-3 or TRBV12-4 to TRBJ2-2, with D possibly being TRBD1 or TRBD2 (7 bases each). Trimming stripped 6 bases from V and 7 bases from J, with 18 bases between. This CDR3 region has 15 residues. The CDR3 is CASSQGGPRGGELFF. DNA of the CDR3: TGTGCCAGCAGCCAGGGGGGGCCGCGGGGCGGGGAGCTGTTTTTT.

The rearrangement uses TRBV20-1 and TRBJ2-3; D uncertain. Germline V lookup: CDR1 DFQATT, CDR2 SNEGSKA (reference sequence). V lost 4 bases to trimming and J lost 6 bases, with 11 bases between them. The CDR3 sequence is 12 residues long. The CDR3 nucleotides read TGCAGTGCTAAGTCACCGCCGGATACGCAGTATTTT. Its protein is CSAKSPPDTQYF.

This clonotype was seen a handful of times. The chain's CDR3 is CASEQGAAGDTQYF. The CDR3, as DNA: TGTGCCAGCGAACAGGGGGCGGCCGGTGATACGCAGTATTTT. The chain has TRBV6-1 and TRBJ2-3; 9 bases fit TRBD1. The germline gives CDR1 MNHNS, CDR2 SASEGT. The CDR3 has 14 residues. Trimming at V came to 8 bases and at J to 6 bases, leaving 9 bases not matched to a gene.

This sequence joins TRBV11-2 and TRBJ2-2; either TRBD1 or TRBD2 may supply D (5 bases each). V lost 5 bases to trimming and J lost 3 bases, with 16 bases between them. The CDR3 extends over 16 amino acids. Germline CDR1 reads SGHAT; CDR2 reads FQNNGV. CDR3 bases: TGTGCCAGCAGCCCAATAAAGGGGACGTACACCGGGGAGCTGTTTTTT. Translating it yields CASSPIKGTYTGELFF.

This clonotype showed up many times. The V call is TRBV9, the J call TRBJ1-6; the D gene is possibly TRBD1 (6 bases). Trimming shortened V by 0 bases and J by 9 bases, and 7 bases separated the two germline ends. This CDR3 has 13 amino acids. Looked up from germline, CDR1 is SGDLS and CDR2 is YYNGEE. The CDR3 DNA is TGTGCCAGCAGCGTAGACAGGGTTTCACCCCTCCACTTT. Protein product: CASSVDRVSPLHF.

This clonotype was recorded many times. The chain has TRBV20-1 and TRBJ2-1; D is ambiguous. Trimming shortened V by 3 bases and J by 1 base, and 7 bases separated the two germline ends. The CDR3 has 13 amino acids. Germline CDR1 is DFQATT and CDR2 is SNEGSKA (reference sequence). CDR3 in amino acids: CSASSRSYNEQFF. The CDR3 region has the DNA TGCAGTGCTAGTTCCAGGTCCTACAATGAGCAGTTCTTC.